This TCR beta chain was recorded in a study of beta chain features in type 1 diabetes. Across the study: Examined across all samples were some 110,000,000 sorted cells.

CDR3 length: 12 residues. V shed 1 base and J shed 9 bases, with 6 bases lying between them. Per germline, CDR1 SGHTA and CDR2 FQGNSA. General observations from the study: TCRB CDR3s were moderately but significantly shorter in Type 1 diabetes patients in all four CD4+ subsets.

Of the isolated RNA, all was reverse transcribed, and so the sequenced material was expressed TCRB transcripts. The data were produced by immunoSEQ multiplex PCR, yet TCRdb's version contains in-frame clones alone and is incomplete. The sample yields around 500,000 clones, 10% to 12% seen once. The sample holds a few counts of this clone. Its target is not known. This chain links TRBV7-2 with TRBJ1-4; D unresolved. The sample consisted of naive CD4+ T cells from blood. This receptor was obtained from a woman under 30 in good health. CDR3 in DNA: TGTGCCAGCAGCTTAGGTCTGAAAAAACTGTTTTTT. This codes for CASSLGLKKLFF. Filled out from reference TRBV7-2 and TRBJ1-4, the complete variable domain reads GAGVSQSPSNKVTEKGKDVELRCDPISGHTALYWYRQSLGQGLEFLIYFQGNSAPDKSGLPSDRFSAERTGGSVSTLTIQRTQQEDSAVYLCASSLGLKKLFFGSGTQLSVL.